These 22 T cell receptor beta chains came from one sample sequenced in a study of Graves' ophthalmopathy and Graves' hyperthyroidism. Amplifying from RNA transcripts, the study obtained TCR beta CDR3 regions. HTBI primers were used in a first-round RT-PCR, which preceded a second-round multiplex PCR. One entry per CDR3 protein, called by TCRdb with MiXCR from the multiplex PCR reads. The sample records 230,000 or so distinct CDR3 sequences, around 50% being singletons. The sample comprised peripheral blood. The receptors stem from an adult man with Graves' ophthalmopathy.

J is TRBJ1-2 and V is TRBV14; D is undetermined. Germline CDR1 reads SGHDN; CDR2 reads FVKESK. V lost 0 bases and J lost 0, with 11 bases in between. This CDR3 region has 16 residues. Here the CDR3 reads CASSQDPDGANYGYTF. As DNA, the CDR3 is TGTGCCAGCAGCCAAGACCCAGACGGAGCTAACTATGGCTACACCTTC.

CDR3 region: CASSLDRANYGYTGELFF. CDR3 DNA sequence: TGTGCCAGCAGCTTAGATCGGGCTAACTATGGCTACACCGGGGAGCTGTTTTTT. The chain links TRBV7-9 to TRBJ2-2; D gene uncertain. The CDR3 contains 18 residues. The ends were cut back, 1 base at V and 3 bases at J, with 18 bases in the middle. Germline CDR1 SEHNR, CDR2 FQNEAQ (reference sequence).

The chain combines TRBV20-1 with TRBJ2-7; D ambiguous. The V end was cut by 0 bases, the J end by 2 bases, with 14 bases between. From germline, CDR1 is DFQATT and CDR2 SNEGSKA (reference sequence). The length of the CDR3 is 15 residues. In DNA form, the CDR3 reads TGCAGTGCTAGAGATGTAAGTGGCGGCCCCTACGAGCAGTACTTC. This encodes CSARDVSGGPYEQYF.

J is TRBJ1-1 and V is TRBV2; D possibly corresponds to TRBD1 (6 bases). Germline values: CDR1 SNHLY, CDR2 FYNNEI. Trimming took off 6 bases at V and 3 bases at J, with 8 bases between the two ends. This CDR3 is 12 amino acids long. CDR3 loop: CASSGQYTEAFF. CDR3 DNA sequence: TGTGCCAGCAGCGGACAGTACACTGAAGCTTTCTTT.

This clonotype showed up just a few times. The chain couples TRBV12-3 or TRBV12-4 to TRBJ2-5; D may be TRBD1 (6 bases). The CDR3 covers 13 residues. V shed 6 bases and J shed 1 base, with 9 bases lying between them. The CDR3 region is CASSRRGQETQYF. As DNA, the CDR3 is TGTGCCAGCAGCCGCAGGGGCCAAGAGACCCAGTACTTC.

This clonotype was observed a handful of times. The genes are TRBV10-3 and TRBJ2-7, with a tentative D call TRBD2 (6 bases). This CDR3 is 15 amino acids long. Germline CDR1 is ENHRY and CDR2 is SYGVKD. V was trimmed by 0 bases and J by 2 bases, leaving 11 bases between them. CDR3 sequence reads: CAISESVSGTYEQYF. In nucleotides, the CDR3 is TGTGCCATCAGTGAGTCTGTTAGCGGAACCTACGAGCAGTACTTC.

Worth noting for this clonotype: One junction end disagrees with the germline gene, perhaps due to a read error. The CDR3 coding sequence is TGTGCCAGCAGCCCTACGGGACAGGGTGGAAGCACCATATATTTT. Its protein is CASSPTGQGGSTIYF. This rearrangement joins TRBV5-6 to TRBJ1-3; 9 positions agree with TRBD1. The CDR3 runs 15 residues. Germline assignment: CDR1 SGHDT and CDR2 YYEEEE.

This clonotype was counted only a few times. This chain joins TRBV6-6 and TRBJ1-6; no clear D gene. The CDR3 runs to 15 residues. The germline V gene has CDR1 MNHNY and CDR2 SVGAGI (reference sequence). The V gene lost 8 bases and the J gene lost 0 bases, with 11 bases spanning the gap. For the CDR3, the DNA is TGTGCCAGCTCGGACCGCAGCTCCTATAATTCACCCCTCCACTTT. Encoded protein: CASSDRSSYNSPLHF.

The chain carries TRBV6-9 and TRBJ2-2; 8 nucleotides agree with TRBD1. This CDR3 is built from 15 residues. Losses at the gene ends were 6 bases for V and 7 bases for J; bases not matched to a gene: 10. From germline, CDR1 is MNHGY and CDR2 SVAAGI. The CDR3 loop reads CASRRTDRVDGELFF. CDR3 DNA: TGTGCCAGCAGGAGGACGGACAGGGTGGACGGGGAGCTGTTTTTT.

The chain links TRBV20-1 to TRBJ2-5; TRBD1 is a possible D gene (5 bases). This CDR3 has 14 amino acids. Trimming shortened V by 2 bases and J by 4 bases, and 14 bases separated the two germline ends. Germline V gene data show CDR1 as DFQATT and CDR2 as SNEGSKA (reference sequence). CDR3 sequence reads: CSARMERGLETQYF. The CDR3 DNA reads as TGCAGTGCTAGAATGGAAAGGGGATTAGAGACCCAGTACTTC.

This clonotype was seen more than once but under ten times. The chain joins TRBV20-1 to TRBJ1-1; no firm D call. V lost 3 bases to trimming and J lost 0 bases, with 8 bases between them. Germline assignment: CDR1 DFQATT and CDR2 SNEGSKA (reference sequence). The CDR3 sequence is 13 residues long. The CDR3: CSASEKLNTEAFF. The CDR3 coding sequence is TGCAGTGCTAGTGAGAAACTGAACACTGAAGCTTTCTTT.

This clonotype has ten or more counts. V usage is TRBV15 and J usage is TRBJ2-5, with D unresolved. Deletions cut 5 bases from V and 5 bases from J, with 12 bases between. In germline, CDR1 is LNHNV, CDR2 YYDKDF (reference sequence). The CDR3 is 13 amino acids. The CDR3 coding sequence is TGTGCCACCAGCGTAAACTATGAGGAGACCCAGTACTTC. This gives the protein CATSVNYEETQYF.

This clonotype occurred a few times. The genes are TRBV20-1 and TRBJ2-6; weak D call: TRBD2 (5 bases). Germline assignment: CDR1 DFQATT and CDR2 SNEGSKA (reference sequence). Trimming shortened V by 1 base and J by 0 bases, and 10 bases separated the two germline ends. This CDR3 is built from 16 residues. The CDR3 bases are TGCAGTGCTAGAGGGGAGAGAGGCTCTGGGGCCAACGTCCTGACTTTC. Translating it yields CSARGERGSGANVLTF.

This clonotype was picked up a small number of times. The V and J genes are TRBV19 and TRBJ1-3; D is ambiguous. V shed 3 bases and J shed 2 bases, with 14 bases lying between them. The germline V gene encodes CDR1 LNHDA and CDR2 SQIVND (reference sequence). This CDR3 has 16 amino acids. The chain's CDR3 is CASSILPVPPGNTIYF. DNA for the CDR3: TGTGCCAGTAGTATTCTGCCGGTCCCCCCTGGAAACACCATATATTTT.

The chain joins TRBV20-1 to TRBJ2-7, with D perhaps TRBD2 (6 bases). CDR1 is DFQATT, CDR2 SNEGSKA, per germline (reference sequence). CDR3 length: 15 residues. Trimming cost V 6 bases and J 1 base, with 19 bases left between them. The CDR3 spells CSATDYIKLSYEQYF. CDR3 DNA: TGCAGTGCCACGGACTACATCAAACTTTCCTACGAGCAGTACTTC.

CDR3 region: CASSIWTGDGGELFF. CDR3 nucleotide sequence: TGTGCCAGCAGCATTTGGACAGGGGATGGGGGGGAGCTGTTTTTT. The chain has TRBV7-2 and TRBJ2-2; 9 bases are a match to TRBD1. Germline loops: CDR1 SGHTA, CDR2 FQGNSA. The V and J ends lost 5 bases and 8 bases, in that order; junction bases with no gene match: 9. The CDR3 runs to 15 residues.

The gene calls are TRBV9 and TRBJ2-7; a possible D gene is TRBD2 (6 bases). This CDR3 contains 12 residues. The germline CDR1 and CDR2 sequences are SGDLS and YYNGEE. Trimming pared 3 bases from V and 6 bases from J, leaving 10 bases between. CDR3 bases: TGTGCCAGCAGCGGTGTCGGGGGCGAGCAGTACTTC. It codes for CASSGVGGEQYF.

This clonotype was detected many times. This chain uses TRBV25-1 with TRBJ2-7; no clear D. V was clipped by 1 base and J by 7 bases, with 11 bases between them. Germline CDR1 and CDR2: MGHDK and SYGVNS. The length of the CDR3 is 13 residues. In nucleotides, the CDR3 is TGTGCCAGCAGTGAATTATCTTATGGGGAGCAGTACTTC. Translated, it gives CASSELSYGEQYF.

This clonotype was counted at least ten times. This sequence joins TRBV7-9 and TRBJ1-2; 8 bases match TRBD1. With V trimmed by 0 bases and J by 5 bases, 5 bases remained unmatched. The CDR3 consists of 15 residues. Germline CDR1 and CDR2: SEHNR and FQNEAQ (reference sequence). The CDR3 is CASSLAGQALYGYTF. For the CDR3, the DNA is TGTGCCAGCAGCTTAGCGGGACAGGCATTATATGGCTACACCTTC.

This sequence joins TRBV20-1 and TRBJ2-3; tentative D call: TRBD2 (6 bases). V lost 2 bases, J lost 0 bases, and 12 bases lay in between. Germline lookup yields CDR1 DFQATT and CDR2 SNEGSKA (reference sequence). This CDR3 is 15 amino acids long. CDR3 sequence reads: CSARPRTISTDTQYF. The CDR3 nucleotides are TGCAGTGCTAGACCGCGGACTATTAGCACAGATACGCAGTATTTT.

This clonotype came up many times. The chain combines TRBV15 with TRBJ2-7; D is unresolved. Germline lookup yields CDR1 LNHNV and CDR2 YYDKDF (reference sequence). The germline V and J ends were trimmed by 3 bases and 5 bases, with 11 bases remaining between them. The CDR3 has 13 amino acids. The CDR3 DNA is TGTGCCACCAGCAGGGGCCTGGTGGACGAGCAGTACTTC. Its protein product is CATSRGLVDEQYF.

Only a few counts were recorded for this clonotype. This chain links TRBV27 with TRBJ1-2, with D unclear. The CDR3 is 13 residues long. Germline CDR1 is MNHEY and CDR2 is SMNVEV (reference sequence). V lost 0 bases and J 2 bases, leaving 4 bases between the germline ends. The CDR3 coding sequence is TGTGCCAGCAGTTTATCAACGAACTATGGCTACACCTTC. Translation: CASSLSTNYGYTF.